This paragraph covers one T cell receptor beta chain sequence. Its antigen is undetermined. Trimming left V 4 bases short and J 0 bases short, with 10 bases between. The CDR3 is made up of 14 amino acids. Germline CDR1 reads LGHNA; CDR2 reads YNFKEQ. These data are taken from a study of long-term antiretroviral therapy in people with HIV. Study-wide results and caveats: Controls exceeded HIV repertoires in CDR3 length range.

Sequencing used immunoSEQ v3.0 at survey level. Using immunoSEQ multiplex PCR, the repertoire was profiled, and TCRdb retains in-frame clones only, with some absent. The repertoire holds 17,000 or so clones, with over 75% as singletons. This sequence joins TRBV4-2 and TRBJ2-7; D remains ambiguous. This specimen was unsorted PBMCs, taken 0.3 years after starting antiretroviral therapy. This TCR came from a man between 18 and 29 years old with HIV. CDR3 nucleotides: TGTGCCAGCAGCCTCACGCGCGACTCCTACGAGCAGTACTTC. It codes for CASSLTRDSYEQYF.